This TCR beta chain was found in a study of blood T cell repertoires in COVID-19. Across the whole study: T cells, B-cell-depleted T cells, or PBMCs provided the cDNA or gDNA that served as material.

Libraries were prepared by immunoSEQ multiplex PCR; TCRdb keeps only in-frame clonotypes and omits some of them. Seen here are roughly 150,000 clones, roughly four fifths observed once, and the top ten hold under 15%. Trimming removed 11 bases at V and 5 bases at J, with 24 bases between. The CDR3 has 15 residues. Germline V lookup: CDR1 KGHDR, CDR2 SFDVKD. The TCR originated in a man aged 65-85 years who had recovered from COVID-19. V and J are TRBV24-1 and TRBJ2-7; weak D call: TRBD2 (6 bases). The sample was peripheral blood. The CDR3 reads CARFIRDSSFHEQYF. Here the CDR3 DNA reads TGTGCCAGATTCATCCGGGACTCATCGTTCCACGAGCAGTACTTC.